The TCR beta chain under discussion was sequenced for a study of T cell repertoires in cytomegalovirus infection. Study findings and constraints: Clonotypes of TCR beta that were HLA-C-restricted and CMV-specific dominated the ex vivo response.

The CDR3 has 16 residues. Trimming took 2 bases from V and 3 from J; bases not matched to a gene: 6. CDR1 and CDR2 from the germline V gene are MDHEN and SYDVKM. This clonotype is termed medium-sized (0.01 to 0.1%). Antigen: not known. TCRdb independently ran MiXCR on the reads; one entry per CDR3 protein. The repertoire has about 160,000 distinct CDR3 sequences, under 20% of them found once; the top ten carry roughly 20%. Input material: CD8+ T cells from PBMCs. The rearrangement links TRBV28 to TRBJ2-1; 8 nucleotides agree with TRBD2. The receptor was isolated from a human donor in good health (CMV status not recorded). Some clones in this sample may be carry-over from other donors' samples. The CDR3 coding sequence is TGTGCCAGCAGTTTAAGTCTTAGCGGGATCTACAATGAGCAGTTCTTC. It specifies CASSLSLSGIYNEQFF.